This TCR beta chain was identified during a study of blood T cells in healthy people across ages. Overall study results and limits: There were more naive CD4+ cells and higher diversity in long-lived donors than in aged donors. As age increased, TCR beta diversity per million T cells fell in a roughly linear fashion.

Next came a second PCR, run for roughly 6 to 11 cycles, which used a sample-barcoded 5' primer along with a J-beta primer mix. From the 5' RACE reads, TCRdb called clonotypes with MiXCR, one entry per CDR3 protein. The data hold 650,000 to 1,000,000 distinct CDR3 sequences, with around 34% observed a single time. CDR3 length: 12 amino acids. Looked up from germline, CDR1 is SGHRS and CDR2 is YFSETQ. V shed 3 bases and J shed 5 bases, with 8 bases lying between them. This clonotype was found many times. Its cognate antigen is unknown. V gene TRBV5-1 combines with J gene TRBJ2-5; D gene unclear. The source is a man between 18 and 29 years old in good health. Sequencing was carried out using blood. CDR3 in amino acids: CASSSSRETQYF. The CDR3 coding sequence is TGCGCCAGCAGCTCCTCACGGGAGACCCAGTACTTC.